A single sample gave rise to the 3 T cell receptor beta chains below, sequenced in a study of CXCR3-negative and CXCR3-positive naive CD8 T cells. The authors made the TRB cDNA libraries by 5' RACE using UMI labels. TCRdb reprocessed the 5' RACE reads, keeping one entry per CDR3 protein, no DNA. In total, the table holds about 89,000 distinct CDR3 sequences. These receptors' targets are unknown. Study-wide results and caveats: Naive cells with CXCR3 showed TRB CDR3s that were more hydrophobic than those in CXCR3-negative naive cells.

Sequencing was performed on naive CXCR3+ CD8+ T cells from blood. The subset denotes: CD45RO-CCR7+CD27+CD95- naive CD8+ T cells expressing CXCR3 (TNR3+). The receptors were gathered from a human donor in good health. Some clones in this sample may be carry-over from other donors' samples.

The chain recombines TRBV25-1 with TRBJ2-7; lacking DNA, the TRBD1 call made by TCRdb goes unchecked. Germline assignment: CDR1 MGHDK and CDR2 SYGVNS. The CDR3 sequence is 14 residues long. The CDR3 is CASSLEDRAGEQYF.

The J gene is TRBJ1-1, the V gene TRBV6-5; TCRdb gives TRBD1 as the D gene, but with no DNA this cannot be confirmed. Germline values: CDR1 MNHEY, CDR2 SVGAGI. The CDR3 spans 15 residues. CDR3 sequence: CASSYSTGGFTEAFF.

The rearrangement links TRBV5-1 to TRBJ1-1. Germline CDR1 is SGHRS and CDR2 is YFSETQ. This CDR3 has 16 amino acids. The CDR3 reads CASSLEAKPRNTEAFF.